This entry concerns a single T cell receptor beta chain. The sample comes from a study of blood T cell repertoires in COVID-19. Study-level information: COVID-19 samples collected from the United States, Italy and Spain covered acute and convalescent phases. The cDNA or gDNA used as material had been derived from T cells, B-cell-depleted T cells, or PBMCs.

Germline lookup yields CDR1 LNHDA and CDR2 SQIVND (reference sequence). Trimming removed 5 bases from V and 5 bases from J; junction bases left unmatched: 4. The CDR3 is 13 amino acids. As handled by the study authors: Amplified reference gene primers provided the basis for estimating nucleated cell counts. This table comes from immunoSEQ multiplex PCR, and its TCRdb copy is limited to in-frame clones, with some not included. The V and J calls and the clone size are those of that table, but D and trimming were determined from the DNA. This sample has about 75,000 clones, with 88% found just once. V and J are TRBV19 and TRBJ1-1; 8 bases agree with TRBD1. The receptor comes from a human donor in a cohort sampled during active COVID-19. The sample consisted of peripheral blood. The DNA for the CDR3 is TGTGCCAGTAGTTCACAGGGGGGGACTGAAGCTTTCTTT. The encoded protein is CASSSQGGTEAFF.